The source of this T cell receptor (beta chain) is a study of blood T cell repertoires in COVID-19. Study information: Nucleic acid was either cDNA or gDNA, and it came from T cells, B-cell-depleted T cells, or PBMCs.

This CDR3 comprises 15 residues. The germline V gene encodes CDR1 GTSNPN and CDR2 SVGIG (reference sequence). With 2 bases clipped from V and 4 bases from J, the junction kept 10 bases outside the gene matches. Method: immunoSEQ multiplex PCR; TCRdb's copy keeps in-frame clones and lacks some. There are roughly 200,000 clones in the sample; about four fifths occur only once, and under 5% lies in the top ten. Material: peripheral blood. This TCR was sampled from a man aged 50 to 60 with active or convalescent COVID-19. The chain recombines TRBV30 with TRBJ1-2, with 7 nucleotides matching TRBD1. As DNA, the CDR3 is TGTGCCTGGAGTTTAACAGGGGTTTTGGGCTATGGCTACACCTTC. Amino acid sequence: CAWSLTGVLGYGYTF.